This T cell receptor beta chain derives from a study of T cell responses to AZD1222 COVID-19 vaccine. Study-level findings and limits: The span of vaccine-associated CD4 TCRs extended across spike, with dominance at 160-218 and 743-854. The study reported that nearly half of spike-specific TCRs target unmutated variant regions.

Method: immunoSEQ multiplex PCR; TCRdb's copy keeps in-frame clones and lacks some. The data hold about 76,000 clones, with approximately 80% observed a single time. This clone was seen a few times. Its antigen is unknown. Different DNA sequences within this sample yield the same CDR3. Germline V gene lookup returns CDR1 SGHVS and CDR2 FQNEAQ. The ends were cut back, 2 bases at V and 9 bases at J, with 17 bases in the middle. The CDR3 is 15 residues long. The V gene is TRBV7-8, the J gene TRBJ2-4, with D perhaps given as TRBD1 or TRBD2 (7 bases each). This specimen consisted of peripheral blood, obtained 28 days after the second dose of the MenACWY control vaccine. This TCR was sampled from an adult who received the MenACWY meningococcal vaccine as a control. The CDR3 reads CASSLFGQGGGIQYF. CDR3 bases: TGTGCCAGCAGCTTATTCGGGCAGGGGGGGGGCATTCAGTACTTC.